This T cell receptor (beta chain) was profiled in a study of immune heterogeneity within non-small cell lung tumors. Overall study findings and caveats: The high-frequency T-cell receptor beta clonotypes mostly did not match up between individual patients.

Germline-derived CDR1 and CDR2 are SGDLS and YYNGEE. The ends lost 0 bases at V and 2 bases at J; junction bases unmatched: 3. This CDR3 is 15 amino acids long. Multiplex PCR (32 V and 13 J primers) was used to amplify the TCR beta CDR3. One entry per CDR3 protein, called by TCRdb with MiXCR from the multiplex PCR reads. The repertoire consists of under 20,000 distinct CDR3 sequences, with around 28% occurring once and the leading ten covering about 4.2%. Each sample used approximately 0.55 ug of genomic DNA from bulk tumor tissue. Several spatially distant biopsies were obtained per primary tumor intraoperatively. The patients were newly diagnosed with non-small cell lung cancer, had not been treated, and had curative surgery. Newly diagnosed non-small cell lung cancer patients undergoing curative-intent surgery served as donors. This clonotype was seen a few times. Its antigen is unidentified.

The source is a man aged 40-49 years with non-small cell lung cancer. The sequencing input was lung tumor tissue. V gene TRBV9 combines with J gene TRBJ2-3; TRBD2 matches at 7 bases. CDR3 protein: CASSVGEGPTDTQYF. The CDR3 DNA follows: TGTGCCAGCAGCGTAGGGGAGGGACCCACAGATACGCAGTATTTT.